One and the same sample provided the 24 T cell receptor beta chains below, sequenced in a study of T cells in Graves' hyperthyroidism and ophthalmopathy. The source material, RNA transcripts, was used to amplify TCR beta CDR3 regions. Initially, a first-round RT-PCR of the TCR CDR3 employed the HTBI primer set. TCRdb recomputed calls from the multiplex PCR reads with MiXCR, one row per CDR3 protein. The sample yields hundreds of thousands of distinct CDR3 sequences, 35% to 45% seen once. Sequencing was carried out using blood. All receptors come from a man aged 18 to 29 with Graves' hyperthyroidism.

This clonotype was found a few times. This chain connects TRBV20-1 to TRBJ2-7, with TRBD2 as a possible D gene (6 bases). This CDR3 region has 15 residues. CDR1 and CDR2 from the germline V gene are DFQATT and SNEGSKA (reference sequence). Trimming took 5 bases from V and 4 from J, leaving 21 bases between them. CDR3: CSAPYLGGILYEQYF. In DNA form, the CDR3 reads TGCAGTGCTCCTTACCTTGGGGGGATCTTATACGAGCAGTACTTC.

In this sample, this clonotype turned up many times. The V gene is TRBV11-2, the J gene TRBJ1-6; D is unclear. Per the germline V gene, CDR1 is SGHAT and CDR2 is FQNNGV. V was shortened by 2 bases and J by 6 bases, with 5 bases between the two germline ends. The CDR3 spans 13 residues. Here the CDR3 DNA reads TGTGCCAGCAGCTTAAGCCCTAATTCACCCCTCCACTTT. Protein product: CASSLSPNSPLHF.

This clonotype was seen more than once but under ten times. V is TRBV7-3 and J is TRBJ2-2; D is possibly TRBD2 (6 bases). V lost 3 bases to trimming and J lost 3 bases, with 14 bases between them. Germline assignment: CDR1 SGHTA and CDR2 FQGTGA. The CDR3 sequence is 16 residues long. The CDR3 DNA sequence: TGTGCCAGCAGCTTCCCCGGCGGGGCAGACACCGGGGAGCTGTTTTTT. It codes for CASSFPGGADTGELFF.

This clonotype showed up many times. CDR3 sequence reads: CASSLEDDRNTEAFF. In DNA, the CDR3 is TGCGCCAGCAGCTTGGAGGATGACAGGAACACTGAAGCTTTCTTT. The chain joins TRBV5-1 to TRBJ1-1; possibly TRBD1 for D (5 bases). The CDR3 totals 15 residues. V gave up 0 bases and J gave up 1 base, with 10 bases separating them. Per germline, CDR1 SGHRS and CDR2 YFSETQ.

This clonotype was seen ten or more times. The chain couples TRBV19 to TRBJ1-5; a possible D gene is TRBD1 (6 bases). CDR3 length: 14 residues. The germline gives CDR1 LNHDA, CDR2 SQIVND (reference sequence). Trimming removed 6 bases from V and 3 bases from J, with 12 bases in between. Here the CDR3 DNA reads TGTGCCAGTAGGTCCAGGACAGACAATCAGCCCCAGCATTTT. This translates into CASRSRTDNQPQHF.

This clonotype is a singleton in its sample. This chain joins TRBV7-9 and TRBJ2-7; 9 nucleotides align to TRBD2. The V gene end was trimmed by 5 bases and the J gene end by 6 bases; junction bases not matched to a gene: 11. This CDR3 comprises 15 residues. CDR1 is SEHNR, CDR2 FQNEAQ, per germline (reference sequence). The CDR3 sequence: CASSPPGAGGPEQYF. CDR3 nucleotides: TGTGCCAGCAGCCCCCCAGGGGCGGGGGGGCCCGAGCAGTACTTC.

The chain has TRBV20-1 and TRBJ1-1; D perhaps matches TRBD1 (5 bases). CDR1 is DFQATT and CDR2 is SNEGSKA in the germline V gene (reference sequence). The V gene lost 0 bases and the J gene lost 0 bases, with 14 bases spanning the gap. The CDR3 totals 16 residues. CDR3 nucleotide sequence: TGCAGTGCTAGAGATCCTAGGTGGGGGTTGAACACTGAAGCTTTCTTT. The encoded protein is CSARDPRWGLNTEAFF.

CDR3 sequence reads: CAISGRADQPQHF. Here the CDR3 DNA reads TGTGCCATATCGGGCAGGGCAGATCAGCCCCAGCATTTT. The rearrangement joins TRBV10-3 to TRBJ1-5; maybe TRBD1 (5 bases). Deletions cut 9 bases from V and 5 bases from J, with 14 bases between. The CDR3 consists of 13 residues. CDR1 and CDR2 from the germline V gene are ENHRY and SYGVKD.

The chain carries TRBV29-1 and TRBJ1-5, with a tentative D call TRBD1 (6 bases). The germline V gene encodes CDR1 SQVTM and CDR2 ANQGSEA. Deletions cut 8 bases from V and 3 bases from J, with 14 bases between. This CDR3 is built from 13 residues. CDR3 DNA sequence: TGCAGCTTGCTTGGACAGATCAATCAGCCCCAGCATTTT. Its protein product is CSLLGQINQPQHF.

This chain joins TRBV24-1 and TRBJ1-5, with D maybe TRBD1 (5 bases). The CDR3 sequence is 14 residues long. In germline, CDR1 is KGHDR, CDR2 SFDVKD. V was trimmed by 5 bases and J by 11 bases, leaving 18 bases between them. The CDR3 is CATSGSGSRETQHF. CDR3 nucleotide sequence: TGTGCCACCAGTGGAAGCGGGAGCAGGGAGACCCAGCATTTT.

The rearrangement joins TRBV6-1 to TRBJ1-6, with 7 bases fitting TRBD1. Trimming at V came to 5 bases and at J to 9 bases, leaving 7 bases not matched to a gene. The CDR3 is 14 amino acids. Germline V lookup: CDR1 MNHNS, CDR2 SASEGT. DNA of the CDR3: TGTGCCAGCAGTTTACCCACAGGGGCTTCACCCCTCCACTTT. It specifies CASSLPTGASPLHF.

This rearrangement joins TRBV24-1 to TRBJ1-1; D not certain. The CDR3 is 14 residues long. CDR1 and CDR2 (germline): KGHDR, SFDVKD. Trimming shortened V by 4 bases and J by 6 bases, and 14 bases separated the two germline ends. CDR3 amino acids: CATSESSGRPEAFF. In DNA, the CDR3 is TGTGCCACCAGTGAGTCCTCGGGCCGCCCTGAAGCTTTCTTT.

The V gene is TRBV5-6, the J gene TRBJ2-7, with 11 positions matching TRBD1. The CDR3 has 15 residues. The J segment lost 4 bases and the V segment lost 4 bases, leaving 7 bases of the junction unmatched. Germline CDR1 is SGHDT and CDR2 is YYEEEE. CDR3 sequence (DNA): TGTGCCAGCAGCCACCCGGGACAGGGGGTTTACGAGCAGTACTTC. Translating it yields CASSHPGQGVYEQYF.

This clonotype was seen a few times. The chain recombines TRBV29-1 with TRBJ1-1, with TRBD1 matching over 7 bases. The J segment lost 2 bases and the V segment lost 8 bases, leaving 8 bases of the junction unmatched. CDR3 size: 13 residues. Germline CDR1 is SQVTM and CDR2 is ANQGSEA. Here the CDR3 reads CSSEGAINTEAFF. CDR3 DNA sequence: TGCAGCTCTGAGGGGGCAATAAACACTGAAGCTTTCTTT.

Ten or more counts support this clonotype. This sequence joins TRBV10-2 and TRBJ1-2, with 11 bases fitting TRBD1. The CDR3 loop spans 16 amino acids. The ends lost 8 bases at V and 4 bases at J; junction bases unmatched: 12. CDR1 and CDR2 (germline): WSHSY, SAAADI. CDR3 amino acids: CASGDRGALTFYGYTF. For the CDR3, the DNA is TGCGCCAGCGGGGACAGGGGGGCCCTCACGTTCTATGGCTACACCTTC.

This clonotype was counted many times. The rearrangement joins TRBV25-1 to TRBJ1-2; a possible D gene is TRBD1 (5 bases). V was trimmed by 3 bases and J by 4 bases, leaving 12 bases between them. The CDR3 is made up of 14 amino acids. Germline CDR1 reads MGHDK; CDR2 reads SYGVNS. The DNA for the CDR3 is TGTGCCAGCAGTGAGACGGGACGTAGCTATGGCTACACCTTC. It specifies CASSETGRSYGYTF.

V usage is TRBV5-4 and J usage is TRBJ1-1; D is unresolved. Germline V lookup: CDR1 SGHNT, CDR2 YYREEE (reference sequence). Deletions cut 0 bases from V and 4 bases from J, with 13 bases between. The length of the CDR3 is 15 residues. CDR3 protein: CASSLAAEGSTEAFF. The CDR3 DNA is TGTGCCAGCAGCTTGGCGGCAGAAGGGAGCACTGAAGCTTTCTTT. The full variable domain, with the rest looked up from reference TRBV5-4 and TRBJ1-1, is ETGVTQSPTHLIKTRGQQVTLRCSSQSGHNTVSWYQQALGQGPQFIFQYYREEENGRGNFPPRFSGLQFPNYSSELNVNALELDDSALYLCASSLAAEGSTEAFFGQGTRLTVV.

This clonotype was seen more than once but under ten times. The J gene is TRBJ2-2, the V gene TRBV7-9, with 9 positions matching TRBD2. Per germline, CDR1 SEHNR and CDR2 FQNEAQ (reference sequence). With V trimmed by 5 bases and J by 5 bases, 3 bases remained unmatched. The CDR3 runs to 14 residues. For the CDR3, the DNA is TGTGCCAGCAGCCCTAGCGGGACAACCGGGGAGCTGTTTTTT. This codes for CASSPSGTTGELFF.

This clonotype came up many times. J is TRBJ1-5 and V is TRBV20-1; D is unclear. V lost 1 base, J lost 5 bases, and 9 bases lay in between. Germline CDR1 and CDR2: DFQATT and SNEGSKA (reference sequence). CDR3 length: 13 residues. The CDR3 nucleotides read TGCAGTGCTAGAGGTCAGCCGGATCAGCCCCAGCATTTT. This gives the protein CSARGQPDQPQHF.

This clonotype turned up a few times. The chain couples TRBV7-2 to TRBJ1-4; no firm D call. CDR3 size: 15 residues. The V and J ends lost 5 bases and 2 bases respectively, with 12 bases between them. Germline loops: CDR1 SGHTA, CDR2 FQGNSA. DNA for the CDR3: TGTGCCAGCAGCCCAGCGAGGGCCACTAATGAAAAACTGTTTTTT. Translated, it gives CASSPARATNEKLFF.

The rearrangement joins TRBV2 to TRBJ2-7, with 8 bases aligning to TRBD2. This CDR3 region has 16 residues. CDR1 is SNHLY and CDR2 is FYNNEI in the germline V gene. J gave up 1 base and V 5 bases, and 10 bases lay outside the gene matches. The CDR3 loop reads CASSYWPAGESYEQYF. CDR3 nucleotide sequence: TGTGCCAGCAGTTATTGGCCAGCGGGAGAATCCTACGAGCAGTACTTC.

Many counts were recorded for this clonotype. J is TRBJ1-1 and V is TRBV5-1; no firm D call. CDR3 length: 14 amino acids. Trimming shortened V by 2 bases and J by 1 base, and 9 bases separated the two germline ends. Germline lookup yields CDR1 SGHRS and CDR2 YFSETQ. The CDR3, as DNA: TGCGCCAGCAGCTTCTCCGACCAGAACACTGAAGCTTTCTTT. This gives the protein CASSFSDQNTEAFF. The full variable domain, completed using reference TRBV5-1 and TRBJ1-1, is KAGVTQTPRYLIKTRGQQVTLSCSPISGHRSVSWYQQTPGQGLQFLFEYFSETQRNKGNFPGRFSGRQFSNSRSEMNVSTLELGDSALYLCASSFSDQNTEAFFGQGTRLTVV.

This clonotype was seen a few times. This rearrangement joins TRBV12-3 or TRBV12-4 to TRBJ1-5, with D uncertain. The CDR3 extends over 13 amino acids. The V end lost 5 bases, the J end lost 9 bases, and 14 bases lay between the germline ends. CDR3 amino acids: CASSRTVEGPQHF. The CDR3 DNA follows: TGTGCCAGCAGTAGGACGGTCGAGGGGCCCCAGCATTTT.

The rearrangement joins TRBV6-1 to TRBJ1-1, with a tentative D call TRBD1 (6 bases). Between the trimmed V and J ends, which lost 6 bases and 5 bases, there was a span of 13 bases. CDR1 and CDR2 (germline): MNHNS, SASEGT. This CDR3 has 13 amino acids. The CDR3 DNA reads TGTGCCAGCAGCAACGGGGGCATGACTGAAGCTTTCTTT. This codes for CASSNGGMTEAFF.